A single sample is the source of the 14 T cell receptor beta chains below, sequenced in a study of shared clonotypes between healthy human individuals. The method was immunoSEQ multiplex PCR; TCRdb's version includes in-frame clones alone and lacks a portion of them. The sample shows about 380,000 clones, about 97% of them seen only once. The source material was memory CD8+ T cells sorted from blood. The subset was: CD45RO+ cells pooled with CCR7-negative TemRA cells. The receptors derive from a man aged 30 to 45 in good health.

The CDR3 protein is CASSQYRANEQYF. The CDR3, as DNA: TGCGCCAGCAGCCAATACAGGGCCAACGAGCAGTACTTC. The chain carries TRBV4-1 and TRBJ2-7; tentatively, D is TRBD1 (6 bases). Deletions cut 2 bases from V and 5 bases from J, with 10 bases between. Per the germline V gene, CDR1 is MGHRA and CDR2 is YSYEKL. The CDR3 is 13 residues long.

The rearrangement links TRBV4-1 to TRBJ2-3; 8 bases line up with TRBD2. This CDR3 is 17 amino acids long. CDR1 and CDR2 (germline): MGHRA, YSYEKL. The V gene end was trimmed by 0 bases and the J gene end by 4 bases; junction bases not matched to a gene: 9. CDR3 nucleotide sequence: TGCGCCAGCAGCCAAGAAGGTGTAGCGGGAAGGTCAGATACGCAGTATTTT. As protein: CASSQEGVAGRSDTQYF.

This sequence joins TRBV20-1 and TRBJ1-4; no clear D gene. The CDR3 consists of 11 residues. From germline, CDR1 is DFQATT and CDR2 SNEGSKA (reference sequence). Trimming pared 2 bases from V and 8 bases from J, leaving 6 bases between. In DNA, the CDR3 is TGCAGTGCTAGATACGGGGAAAAACTGTTTTTT. As protein: CSARYGEKLFF.

The chain carries TRBV19 and TRBJ2-1; 10 bases fit TRBD2. V shed 3 bases, J shed 8 bases, and the junction held 16 bases outside the gene matches. The CDR3 loop spans 18 amino acids. Germline values: CDR1 LNHDA, CDR2 SQIVND (reference sequence). CDR3 sequence reads: CASSIRALAGGVLDEQFF. As DNA, the CDR3 is TGTGCCAGTAGTATCCGAGCCTTAGCGGGAGGAGTTTTGGATGAGCAGTTCTTC. The variable domain in full, with the rest retrieved from reference TRBV19 and TRBJ2-1, is DGGITQSPKYLFRKEGQNVTLSCEQNLNHDAMYWYRQDPGQGLRLIYYSQIVNDFQKGDIAEGYSVSREKKESFPLTVTSAQKNPTAFYLCASSIRALAGGVLDEQFFGPGTRLTVL.

V usage is TRBV7-9 and J usage is TRBJ1-2; D is undetermined. There are 13 residues in the CDR3. Germline assignment: CDR1 SEHNR and CDR2 FQNEAQ (reference sequence). Trimming pared 4 bases from V and 5 bases from J, leaving 11 bases between. CDR3 residues: CASSSRDKYGYTF. The CDR3 DNA is TGTGCCAGCAGCTCACGCGACAAGTATGGCTACACCTTC.

This clone was recorded only once. This chain connects TRBV6-5 to TRBJ2-7; TRBD1 is a possible D gene (6 bases). V was trimmed by 6 bases and J by 5 bases, leaving 17 bases between them. Germline lookup yields CDR1 MNHEY and CDR2 SVGAGI. This CDR3 has 14 residues. The CDR3: CASSEYRARNEQYF. DNA of the CDR3: TGTGCCAGCAGCGAATACAGGGCTAGGAACGAGCAGTACTTC.

The J gene is TRBJ2-1, the V gene TRBV2, with TRBD1 matching 10 bases. This CDR3 contains 14 residues. Germline lookup yields CDR1 SNHLY and CDR2 FYNNEI. Germline trimming cut 10 bases from V and 10 bases from J; bases unmatched to any gene: 13. CDR3 coding DNA: TGTGCCACAGAGAGCGGGACAGGGGCCCGAGAGCAGTTCTTC. This translates into CATESGTGAREQFF.

The chain recombines TRBV9 with TRBJ1-2; the D gene is possibly TRBD1 (5 bases). V dropped 5 bases and J dropped 2 bases, with 10 bases sitting between them. In germline, CDR1 is SGDLS, CDR2 YYNGEE. This CDR3 is 13 amino acids long. The CDR3 DNA sequence: TGTGCCAGCAGTCTGGGGGGGAACTATGGCTACACCTTC. It is translated as CASSLGGNYGYTF.

This sequence joins TRBV4-1 and TRBJ2-3; 9 bases align to TRBD2. This CDR3 has 15 amino acids. The V segment lost 7 bases and the J segment 3 bases; nucleotides outside the gene matches: 8. The germline V gene has CDR1 MGHRA and CDR2 YSYEKL. The CDR3 loop reads CASTVAGVVTDTQYF. The CDR3 coding sequence is TGCGCCAGCACAGTAGCGGGAGTGGTAACAGATACGCAGTATTTT.

Written as DNA, the CDR3 is TGTGCCAGCGAAAACAATCCGGGACACCCCTCTGGAAACACCATATATTTT. Translated: CASENNPGHPSGNTIYF. The chain employs TRBV4-2 and TRBJ1-3, with D maybe TRBD1 (6 bases). The V gene's germline CDR1 is LGHNA and CDR2 YNFKEQ. There are 17 residues in the CDR3. Deletions cut 8 bases from V and 0 bases from J, with 20 bases between.

The chain has TRBV5-1 and TRBJ2-1; 7 bases fit TRBD2. V lost 0 bases and J lost 1; bases outside the gene matches: 4. CDR3 size: 16 residues. In germline, CDR1 is SGHRS, CDR2 YFSETQ. The CDR3 loop reads CASSLVGLVSYNEQFF. CDR3 bases: TGCGCCAGCAGCTTGGTAGGACTAGTTTCCTACAATGAGCAGTTCTTC.

The V and J genes are TRBV10-3 and TRBJ1-4; 8 positions agree with TRBD1. V lost 2 bases, J lost 6 bases, and 2 bases stayed unmatched. The CDR3 totals 14 residues. The germline V gene has CDR1 ENHRY and CDR2 SYGVKD. The DNA of the CDR3 is TGTGCCATCAGTGAGGGCAGGGGGCATGAAAAACTGTTTTTT. Translated: CAISEGRGHEKLFF.

V is TRBV12-5 and J is TRBJ2-1, with 8 bases identical to TRBD2. Unmatched junction bases numbered 4, after V lost 6 bases and J lost 3 bases. CDR1 LGHNT and CDR2 FRNRAP come from the germline V gene. The CDR3 sequence is 14 residues long. CDR3 protein: CASGTSGIYNEQFF. The CDR3 DNA reads TGTGCTAGTGGAACTAGCGGAATCTACAATGAGCAGTTCTTC.

V is TRBV7-2 and J is TRBJ2-7; D unresolved. The CDR3 consists of 14 residues. The germline V gene encodes CDR1 SGHTA and CDR2 FQGNSA. V lost 1 base and J 4 bases, leaving 11 bases between the germline ends. The CDR3 region is CASSLVLVKYEQYF. CDR3 DNA sequence: TGTGCCAGCAGCTTAGTTCTAGTAAAATACGAGCAGTACTTC.